This paragraph reports one T cell receptor beta chain. The antigen remains undetermined. This sample is part of a study of T cell repertoires in cytomegalovirus infection. Germline CDR1 and CDR2: KGHDR and SFDVKD. Trimming cost V 4 bases and J 6 bases; bases outside gene matches: 8. The CDR3 contains 15 residues. TCRdb called the reads again in MiXCR, with one record for every CDR3 protein. The sample yields hundreds of thousands of distinct CDR3 sequences, 33% seen once. J is TRBJ2-1 and V is TRBV24-1, with 7 bases lining up with TRBD2. Source: cultured PBMCs, taken from culture after CMV antigen stimulation. The TCR was taken from a human donor in good health (CMV status not recorded). Some clones in this sample may be carry-over from other donors' samples. The CDR3 DNA follows: TGTGCCACCAGTGACTCGAGCGGGATTGTCAATGAGCAGTTCTTC. It specifies CATSDSSGIVNEQFF.